The 15 T cell receptor beta chains in this list originate from one sample, sequenced in a study of tumor-infiltrating lymphocytes in primary liver carcinoma. From about 530 ng total RNA, TCR beta cDNA was generated with a primer in the constant region. Each TCR beta library was derived from three nested multiplex PCR rounds that employed slightly modified ARM-PCR. TRBV1-TRBV30 forward and Cbeta reverse primers drove the first two roughly 10-cycle rounds. Each CDR3 protein gets one entry after TCRdb re-called the multiplex PCR reads with MiXCR. The repertoire holds about 310,000 distinct CDR3 sequences, with roughly two thirds as singletons. The researchers obtained blood RNA from unsorted whole blood and also extracted germline DNA. The specimen was peripheral blood. These receptors were obtained from a man in his forties or fifties with primary liver carcinoma and hepatitis B virus infection.

Concerning this clonotype itself: Germline and junction disagree at one end, which may indicate a read error. The rearrangement joins TRBV4-3 to TRBJ2-3; weak D call: TRBD1 (5 bases). Germline CDR1 LGHNA, CDR2 YSLEER. This CDR3 spans 15 amino acids. The CDR3 loop reads CTSSQGAFVTDTQYF. The CDR3 DNA reads TGCACCAGCAGCCAAGGGGCGTTCGTTACAGATACGCAGTATTTT.

This clonotype was seen just once. At one boundary the junction diverges from the germline segment, which might be a read error. The CDR3 DNA reads as TGCGCCAGCAGCTTAGAACTAGCGGAAGAGACCCGGTACTTC. Translation gives CASSLELAEETRYF. The chain couples TRBV11-2 to TRBJ2-5; 8 bases are a match to TRBD2. The CDR3 is made up of 14 amino acids. Germline V gene data show CDR1 as SGHAT and CDR2 as FQNNGV.

The gene calls are TRBV5-1 and TRBJ2-3, with D uncertain. The germline V gene has CDR1 SGHRS and CDR2 YFSETQ. This CDR3 comprises 13 residues. The germline V and J ends were trimmed by 7 bases and 4 bases, with 13 bases remaining between them. DNA of the CDR3: TGCGCCAGCGGATCTCCTGGGGCAGATACGCAGTATTTT. As protein: CASGSPGADTQYF.

The rearrangement links TRBV30 to TRBJ2-1; 7 bases are a match to TRBD2. Germline CDR1 reads GTSNPN; CDR2 reads SVGIG (reference sequence). V shed 1 base, J shed 0 bases, and the junction held 0 bases outside the gene matches. The CDR3 contains 14 residues. Here the CDR3 DNA reads TGTGCCTGGAGTGGGACTAGCTCCTACAATGAGCAGTTCTTC. This translates into CAWSGTSSYNEQFF.

Concerning this clonotype itself: Possible read error: a much larger clone is one base away. V is TRBV4-3 and J is TRBJ2-3; TRBD1 is a possible D gene (6 bases). Germline CDR1 reads LGHNA; CDR2 reads YSLEER. The CDR3 runs to 14 residues. The CDR3 nucleotides are TGCGCCAGCAGCCAAGCAGGGGCAGAAGATACGCTGTATTTT. Residues: CASSQAGAEDTLYF.

In regard to this clonotype: Compared with germline, one end of the junction differs, possibly owing to a read error. The rearrangement joins TRBV11-2 to TRBJ1-2; no definite D call. Per the germline V gene, CDR1 is SGHAT and CDR2 is FQNNGV. The CDR3 is made up of 14 amino acids. CDR3: CDSSPQQRVYGYTF. The CDR3 region has the DNA TGTGACAGCAGCCCTCAACAGCGAGTCTATGGCTACACCTTC.

Regarding this clonotype: Given a much more abundant clone one base away, this may be a read error. The chain combines TRBV12-3 or TRBV12-4 with TRBJ2-5; perhaps TRBD2 as D (5 bases). The CDR3 loop spans 13 amino acids. The V and J ends lost 5 bases and 5 bases respectively, with 12 bases between them. The CDR3 coding sequence is TGTGCCAGCAGTCCCGGAGGTTGGGAGACCCAGTACTTC. This gives the protein CASSPGGWETQYF.

With respect to this clonotype: A read error may explain this, as a much larger clone is one base away. The V gene is TRBV19, the J gene TRBJ2-2, with 7 bases aligning to TRBD2. Germline lookup yields CDR1 LNHDA and CDR2 SQIVND (reference sequence). This CDR3 has 14 amino acids. CDR3 sequence: CASSDGGEGGEPFF. The CDR3 bases are TGTGCCTCCTCCGACGGAGGGGAGGGCGGGGAGCCGTTTTTT.

About this clonotype: It may be a read error: a sequence one base away is much more abundant. This chain links TRBV29-1 with TRBJ2-7; TRBD2 is a possible D gene (6 bases). The CDR3 is 13 amino acids. The germline CDR1 and CDR2 sequences are SQVTM and ANQGSEA. Here the CDR3 reads CNVVGQGGDEQYF. The DNA of the CDR3 is TGCAACGTTGTAGGGCAGGGAGGCGACGAGCAGTACTTC.

About this clonotype itself: Compared with germline, one end of the junction differs, possibly owing to a read error. The V gene is TRBV11-3, the J gene TRBJ1-2; D not resolved. From germline, CDR1 is SGHNT and CDR2 YENEEA. This CDR3 comprises 15 residues. The CDR3 nucleotides are TGTGCCAACAGCCCCCAGGCCCCCAGTAACTATGGCTACACATTC. Amino acids: CANSPQAPSNYGYTF.

The chain links TRBV20-1 to TRBJ2-3, with TRBD2 matching 8 bases. There are 17 residues in the CDR3. From germline, CDR1 is DFQATT and CDR2 SNEGSKA (reference sequence). The V segment lost 5 bases and the J segment 0 bases; nucleotides outside the gene matches: 13. The CDR3 protein is CSAGGVGSGASTDTQYF. Here the CDR3 DNA reads TGCAGTGCTGGGGGAGTGGGTAGCGGGGCAAGCACAGATACGCAGTATTTT.

This clonotype occurred many times. The rearrangement joins TRBV29-1 to TRBJ2-1; possible D gene TRBD2, 5 bases. Trimming left V 6 bases short and J 7 bases short, with 16 bases between. Germline V lookup: CDR1 SQVTM, CDR2 ANQGSEA. The CDR3 sequence is 13 residues long. Here the CDR3 reads CSVYRRSGNEQFF. CDR3 nucleotides: TGCAGCGTCTACCGTAGGAGCGGAAATGAGCAGTTCTTC.

To note about this clonotype: Relative to the germline gene, one junction end is altered; a read error may explain this. This chain uses TRBV7-9 with TRBJ1-2; 7 nucleotides align to TRBD1. Germline lookup yields CDR1 SEHNR and CDR2 FQNEAQ (reference sequence). This CDR3 is 13 amino acids long. The CDR3 coding sequence is TGTGTCAGCAGCATGACAGGGATGGATGGCTACACCTTC. Protein product: CVSSMTGMDGYTF.

In regard to this clonotype: A much larger clone is a single base away; this may be a read error. The chain joins TRBV4-2 to TRBJ1-1; TRBD1 agrees at 7 bases. The CDR3 is 15 residues long. The germline CDR1 and CDR2 sequences are LGHNA and YNFKEQ. CDR3 in DNA: TGTGCCAGCGGCCAGGAGATAACAGGGGACACTGAAGCTTTCTTT. This encodes CASGQEITGDTEAFF.

This clonotype has a handful of counts. This chain links TRBV7-2 with TRBJ2-7; 10 bases fit TRBD2. Germline CDR1 SGHTA, CDR2 FQGNSA. Germline trimming cut 4 bases from V and 10 bases from J; bases unmatched to any gene: 7. The CDR3 sequence is 13 residues long. For the CDR3, the DNA is TGTGCCAGCAGCTCCACTACTAGCGGGGACCAGTACTTC. Translating it yields CASSSTTSGDQYF.